These 15 T cell receptor beta chains were sequenced from one sample in a study of T cell responses to AZD1222 COVID-19 vaccine. Sequencing was performed with immunoSEQ multiplex PCR; in TCRdb, only in-frame clones are kept and a portion is missing. The data show about 100,000 clones, with around 90% seen just once and under 2% held by the top ten. Sequenced here: peripheral blood, sampled on day 0 of AZD1222 vaccination. The receptors shown here come from an adult in good health.

The chain links TRBV4-1 to TRBJ2-5; D perhaps matches TRBD2 (5 bases). Trimming took 0 bases from V and 5 from J, leaving 16 bases between them. The CDR3 has 16 residues. The germline gives CDR1 MGHRA, CDR2 YSYEKL. CDR3: CASSQDLYGGVETQYF. DNA for the CDR3: TGCGCCAGCAGCCAAGATCTTTACGGAGGTGTTGAGACCCAGTACTTC.

The CDR3 reads CASSQGPRQGSHDTQYF. Here the CDR3 DNA reads TGCGCCAGCAGCCAAGGGCCCCGACAGGGGAGCCACGATACGCAGTATTTT. The V call is TRBV4-1, the J call TRBJ2-3; 8 bases map to TRBD1. J lost 6 bases, V lost 1 base, and 12 bases had no gene match. Germline V gene lookup returns CDR1 MGHRA and CDR2 YSYEKL. The length of the CDR3 is 17 residues.

The chain links TRBV10-3 to TRBJ1-4; D not certain. Trimming pared 3 bases from V and 0 bases from J, leaving 8 bases between. From germline, CDR1 is ENHRY and CDR2 SYGVKD. The CDR3 covers 15 residues. This CDR3 is CAISDSFSTNEKLFF. CDR3 sequence (DNA): TGTGCCATCAGTGACAGCTTTTCAACTAATGAAAAACTGTTTTTT.

The chain joins TRBV28 to TRBJ2-3, with D possibly being TRBD1 (6 bases). The germline V and J ends were trimmed by 1 base and 1 base, with 12 bases remaining between them. In germline, CDR1 is MDHEN, CDR2 SYDVKM. This CDR3 spans 16 amino acids. This CDR3 is CASSLFGGAGTDTQYF. The DNA for the CDR3 is TGTGCCAGCAGTTTATTTGGGGGCGCGGGCACAGATACGCAGTATTTT.

This clone has just one count. The DNA of the CDR3 is TGCGCCAGCAGCTTGATCGGGTTCGAAGAGACCCAGTACTTC. Its translation is CASSLIGFEETQYF. The chain carries TRBV5-1 and TRBJ2-5; D ambiguous. The CDR3 has 14 residues. Trimming removed 1 base at V and 3 bases at J, with 10 bases between. Per germline, CDR1 SGHRS and CDR2 YFSETQ.

The chain has TRBV7-8 and TRBJ2-2; 8 positions match TRBD2. Trimming removed 2 bases from V and 0 bases from J; junction bases left unmatched: 8. Germline V gene data show CDR1 as SGHVS and CDR2 as FQNEAQ. CDR3 length equals 18 residues. The CDR3 bases are TGTGCCAGCAGCTTAATGCCTCACGGGAGGGCGAACACCGGGGAGCTGTTTTTT. Translation gives CASSLMPHGRANTGELFF.

The chain combines TRBV7-9 with TRBJ2-7; no definite D call. From germline, CDR1 is SEHNR and CDR2 FQNEAQ (reference sequence). This CDR3 region has 15 residues. With 5 bases removed from V and 3 bases from J, the gap between germline ends came to 17 bases. CDR3: CASSPHGRLLYEQYF. CDR3 nucleotides: TGTGCCAGCAGCCCCCACGGGCGTCTACTCTACGAGCAGTACTTC.

The chain is built from TRBV3-1 (or the pseudogene TRBV3-2) and TRBJ2-5; D not certain. Between the trimmed V and J ends, which lost 1 base and 1 base, there was a span of 7 bases. Per the germline V gene, CDR1 is LGHDT and CDR2 is YNNKEL (reference sequence). The CDR3 length is 14 residues. As DNA, the CDR3 is TGTGCCAGCAGCCAAGGAGCGACCCAAGAGACCCAGTACTTC. This encodes CASSQGATQETQYF.

V usage is TRBV2 and J usage is TRBJ1-1; TRBD1 aligns across 8 bases. CDR1 and CDR2 (germline): SNHLY, FYNNEI. This CDR3 spans 14 amino acids. The V gene end was trimmed by 4 bases and the J gene end by 1 base; junction bases not matched to a gene: 2. The CDR3 DNA reads as TGTGCCAGCAGTGTGGGACAGGCGAACACTGAAGCTTTCTTT. Amino acid sequence: CASSVGQANTEAFF.

V usage is TRBV24-1 and J usage is TRBJ1-2, with D possibly being TRBD1 (6 bases). The CDR3 runs to 15 residues. Germline V CDR1 and CDR2: KGHDR, SFDVKD. The V end was cut by 6 bases, the J end by 3 bases, with 16 bases between. CDR3 protein: CATSSGQKSHYGYTF. CDR3 sequence (DNA): TGTGCCACCAGTTCAGGACAGAAAAGCCACTATGGCTACACCTTC.

The chain employs TRBV3-1 (or the pseudogene TRBV3-2) and TRBJ2-1, with 14 nucleotides matching TRBD2. Germline V lookup: CDR1 LGHDT, CDR2 YNNKEL (reference sequence). V lost 4 bases, J lost 9 bases, and 8 bases stayed unmatched. This CDR3 is built from 16 residues. The CDR3 loop reads CASSPSGLAGAGEQFF. The CDR3 nucleotides read TGTGCCAGCAGCCCTTCGGGACTAGCGGGAGCGGGTGAGCAGTTCTTC.

The chain uses TRBV7-9 and TRBJ2-7; 9 bases map to TRBD2. The germline V gene has CDR1 SEHNR and CDR2 FQNEAQ (reference sequence). This CDR3 has 15 amino acids. V lost 4 bases to trimming and J lost 2 bases; unmatched junction nucleotides: 6. The CDR3 DNA reads TGTGCCAGCAGCTCCACTAGCGGGTTAACCTACGAGCAGTACTTC. This codes for CASSSTSGLTYEQYF.

The V call is TRBV2, the J call TRBJ2-1; D may be TRBD2 (6 bases). CDR1 and CDR2 (germline): SNHLY, FYNNEI. V was trimmed by 2 bases and J by 1 base, leaving 9 bases between them. There are 15 residues in the CDR3. The CDR3 here is CASSESEGSYNEQFF. The CDR3 DNA is TGTGCCAGCAGTGAATCGGAGGGGTCCTACAATGAGCAGTTCTTC.

The chain employs TRBV2 and TRBJ2-7; 8 bases map to TRBD2. The germline gives CDR1 SNHLY, CDR2 FYNNEI. The CDR3 runs 15 residues. V trimming: 8 bases; J trimming: 1 base; junction bases outside the gene matches: 10. In DNA, the CDR3 is TGTGCCAGCCTTGGTGTTAGCGGGAAATCCTACGAGCAGTACTTC. Encoded protein: CASLGVSGKSYEQYF.

Note on this clone: The same CDR3 is also encoded by other DNA sequences in this sample. V is TRBV2 and J is TRBJ1-1; D ambiguous. The CDR3 sequence is 13 residues long. CDR1 SNHLY and CDR2 FYNNEI come from the germline V gene. V lost 1 base and J lost 4, with 7 bases in between. In DNA, the CDR3 is TGTGCCAGCAGTGAAGGTCCGGGCACTGAAGCTTTCTTT. It yields the protein CASSEGPGTEAFF.